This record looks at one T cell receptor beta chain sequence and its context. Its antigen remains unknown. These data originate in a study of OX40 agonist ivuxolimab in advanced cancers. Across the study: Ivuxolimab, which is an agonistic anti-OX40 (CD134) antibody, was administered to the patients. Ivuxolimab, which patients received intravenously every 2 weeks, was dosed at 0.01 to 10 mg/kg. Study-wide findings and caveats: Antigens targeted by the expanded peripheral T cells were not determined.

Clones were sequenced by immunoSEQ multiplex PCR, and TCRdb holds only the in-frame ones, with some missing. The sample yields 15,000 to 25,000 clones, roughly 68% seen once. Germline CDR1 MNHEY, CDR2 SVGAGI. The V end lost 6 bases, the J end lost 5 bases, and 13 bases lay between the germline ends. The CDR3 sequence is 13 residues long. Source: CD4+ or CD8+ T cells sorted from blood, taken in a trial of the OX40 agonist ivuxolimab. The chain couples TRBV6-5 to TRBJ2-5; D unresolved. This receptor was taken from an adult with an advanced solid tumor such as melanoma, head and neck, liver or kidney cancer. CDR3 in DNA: TGTGCCAGCAGCTCCGCCTTTGCTGAGACCCAGTACTTC. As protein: CASSSAFAETQYF.